The 21 T cell receptor beta chains presented below share a single source sample, sequenced in a study of CD8 T cells in ankylosing spondylitis. Via MiXCR, TCRdb re-called the 5' RACE reads, giving one row per CDR3 protein. The profile shows about 220,000 distinct CDR3 sequences, about a quarter of them singletons. The sequencing input was blood, either unsorted or a sorted T cell fraction (not recorded which). These receptors were obtained from a male donor with ankylosing spondylitis or in good health (not recorded which).

This clonotype was seen many times. This sequence joins TRBV2 and TRBJ2-3; 12 positions agree with TRBD2. V gave up 5 bases and J gave up 11 bases; unmatched junction bases: 11. Germline-derived CDR1 and CDR2 are SNHLY and FYNNEI. The CDR3 covers 15 residues. CDR3 sequence: CASSQLAGGPGGQYF. The CDR3 nucleotides read TGTGCCAGCAGTCAACTAGCGGGAGGCCCGGGAGGGCAGTATTTT.

The chain combines TRBV11-2 with TRBJ2-1, with 10 bases matching TRBD2. The trim removed 5 bases at V and 4 bases at J, leaving 2 bases unmatched. Per the germline V gene, CDR1 is SGHAT and CDR2 is FQNNGV. The CDR3 totals 14 residues. The CDR3 DNA reads as TGTGCCAGCAGCAGGACTAGCGGATACAATGAGCAGTTCTTC. Its translation: CASSRTSGYNEQFF.

This clonotype showed up just a few times. This chain joins TRBV29-1 and TRBJ2-5; no reliable D call. V lost 7 bases, J lost 4 bases, and 13 bases lay in between. This CDR3 spans 12 amino acids. CDR1 and CDR2 from the germline V gene are SQVTM and ANQGSEA. The CDR3 protein is CSARAERETQYF. The CDR3 coding sequence is TGCAGCGCCCGCGCCGAAAGAGAGACCCAGTACTTC. The full variable domain, its missing parts supplied by reference TRBV29-1 and TRBJ2-5, is SAVISQKPSRDICQRGTSLTIQCQVDSQVTMMFWYRQQPGQSLTLIATANQGSEATYESGFVIDKFPISRPNLTFSTLTVSNMSPEDSSIYLCSARAERETQYFGPGTRLLVL.

V gene TRBV4-1 combines with J gene TRBJ2-3, with a weak D call TRBD2 (5 bases). The CDR3 length is 16 residues. Germline V CDR1 and CDR2: MGHRA, YSYEKL. V was cut by 1 base and J by 4 bases, with 15 bases left in between. The CDR3 loop reads CASSQASGSRSDTQYF. In nucleotides, the CDR3 is TGCGCCAGCAGCCAAGCCTCGGGGAGTCGGTCAGATACGCAGTATTTT.

The J gene is TRBJ2-1, the V gene TRBV15; D ambiguous. CDR1 and CDR2 from the germline V gene are LNHNV and YYDKDF (reference sequence). The CDR3 is 16 amino acids. The V gene lost 0 bases and the J gene lost 2 bases, with 11 bases spanning the gap. The CDR3 region has the DNA TGTGCCACCAGCAGAGATCCCTCTGTCGCCTACAATGAGCAGTTCTTC. Translating gives CATSRDPSVAYNEQFF.

This clonotype was counted at least ten times. This chain connects TRBV11-2 to TRBJ2-7; unclear D gene. The V and J ends lost 2 bases and 6 bases respectively, with 8 bases between them. CDR1 is SGHAT, CDR2 FQNNGV, per germline. This CDR3 comprises 12 residues. CDR3 nucleotide sequence: TGTGCCAGCAGCTTAAATTCGGCCGAGCAGTACTTC. This sequence encodes CASSLNSAEQYF.

In this sample, this clonotype turned up many times. The rearrangement links TRBV2 to TRBJ2-5; no firm D call. Germline V lookup: CDR1 SNHLY, CDR2 FYNNEI. V lost 1 base to trimming and J lost 5 bases, with 14 bases between them. The CDR3 covers 15 residues. CDR3 bases: TGTGCCAGCAGTGAAGATATAAGGGTGGGGGAGACCCAGTACTTC. Its translation is CASSEDIRVGETQYF.

The table lists this clonotype with a few counts. The gene calls are TRBV20-1 and TRBJ2-2, with 9 bases identical to TRBD2. Germline V lookup: CDR1 DFQATT, CDR2 SNEGSKA (reference sequence). The CDR3 length is 15 residues. The V gene end was trimmed by 6 bases and the J gene end by 5 bases; junction bases not matched to a gene: 10. This chain's CDR3 is CSATPAGGATGELFF. The CDR3 DNA sequence: TGCAGTGCAACCCCAGCGGGAGGAGCGACCGGGGAGCTGTTTTTT.

This clonotype was seen repeatedly, ten times or more. V is TRBV7-2 and J is TRBJ2-1, with 7 bases that match TRBD2. The V gene's germline CDR1 is SGHTA and CDR2 FQGNSA. V lost 3 bases to trimming and J lost 10 bases; unmatched junction nucleotides: 12. The CDR3 totals 15 residues. CDR3 nucleotide sequence: TGTGCCAGCAGCTTTGGTGGGAGGGCCCAAGTGGAGCAGTTCTTC. Encoded protein: CASSFGGRAQVEQFF.

At least ten counts were recorded for this clonotype. V usage is TRBV27 and J usage is TRBJ1-1, with TRBD1 as a possible D gene (5 bases). This CDR3 region has 15 residues. Germline lookup yields CDR1 MNHEY and CDR2 SMNVEV (reference sequence). The ends were cut back, 2 bases at V and 1 base at J, with 11 bases in the middle. The CDR3 spells CASSLKGRKNTEAFF. DNA of the CDR3: TGTGCCAGCAGTTTAAAGGGGCGAAAGAACACTGAAGCTTTCTTT.

CDR3 residues: CSARVSGTGRSDTQYF. The CDR3 region has the DNA TGCAGTGCTAGAGTTTCCGGGACAGGGAGGTCAGATACGCAGTATTTT. The gene calls are TRBV20-1 and TRBJ2-3, with 9 bases aligning to TRBD1. This CDR3 spans 16 amino acids. Germline CDR1 reads DFQATT; CDR2 reads SNEGSKA (reference sequence). V was pared by 1 base and J by 4 bases, with 9 bases of the junction left unmatched.

This clonotype has at least ten counts. This chain uses TRBV20-1 with TRBJ2-7; TRBD2 aligns across 11 bases. The CDR3 covers 17 residues. V lost 6 bases and J lost 1; bases outside the gene matches: 14. Germline CDR1 is DFQATT and CDR2 is SNEGSKA (reference sequence). The CDR3: CSATPVTSGTRSYEQYF. The CDR3 DNA sequence: TGCAGTGCCACTCCCGTGACTAGCGGGACTCGGTCCTACGAGCAGTACTTC.

The chain uses TRBV6-1 and TRBJ1-6; D might be TRBD1 (5 bases). This CDR3 spans 14 amino acids. The ends were cut back, 8 bases at V and 8 bases at J, with 16 bases in the middle. Germline V lookup: CDR1 MNHNS, CDR2 SASEGT. The CDR3 sequence: CASSRVASDSPLHF. Here the CDR3 DNA reads TGTGCCAGCTCCAGGGTAGCCTCCGATTCACCCCTCCACTTT.

J is TRBJ1-6 and V is TRBV5-5, with D perhaps TRBD1 (5 bases). The V gene's germline CDR1 is SGHKS and CDR2 YYEKEE (reference sequence). This CDR3 has 15 amino acids. Trimming removed 0 bases at V and 10 bases at J, with 14 bases between. The CDR3 reads CASSLAGTGRSPLHF. CDR3 bases: TGTGCCAGCAGCTTGGCAGGGACTGGAAGATCACCCCTCCACTTT.

Only a few counts were recorded for this clonotype. V and J are TRBV6-1 and TRBJ2-3, with 11 positions matching TRBD2. The trim removed 6 bases at V and 1 base at J, leaving 6 bases unmatched. This CDR3 is 16 amino acids long. Germline CDR1 MNHNS, CDR2 SASEGT. The CDR3 sequence: CASRHGTSGRTDTQYF. CDR3 nucleotides: TGTGCCAGCAGACACGGGACTAGCGGACGCACAGATACGCAGTATTTT.

V gene TRBV20-1 combines with J gene TRBJ1-1; tentatively, D is TRBD1 (5 bases). This CDR3 is 16 amino acids long. Germline V gives CDR1 DFQATT, CDR2 SNEGSKA (reference sequence). Trimming pared 0 bases from V and 5 bases from J, leaving 19 bases between. DNA of the CDR3: TGCAGTGCTAGAGATGCTGGGGCGGCGGGGTTGACTGAAGCTTTCTTT. This translates into CSARDAGAAGLTEAFF.

This clonotype was seen only a few times. The chain uses TRBV6-4 and TRBJ2-3; 13 bases agree with TRBD2. Germline CDR1 MRHNA, CDR2 SNTAGT. The CDR3 spans 17 residues. The V and J ends lost 2 bases and 3 bases, in that order; junction bases with no gene match: 5. The CDR3: CASSDGTSGARTDTQYF. Written as DNA, the CDR3 is TGTGCCAGCAGTGACGGGACTAGCGGGGCGAGAACAGATACGCAGTATTTT.

This clonotype was counted ten times or more. CDR3 residues: CASSPGLAGGYEQYF. The DNA for the CDR3 is TGTGCCAGCTCCCCGGGACTAGCGGGAGGCTACGAGCAGTACTTC. V usage is TRBV18 and J usage is TRBJ2-7, with TRBD2 identical over 15 bases. Per the germline V gene, CDR1 is KGHSH and CDR2 is LQKENI. The V segment lost 6 bases and the J segment 3 bases; nucleotides outside the gene matches: 3. The CDR3 length is 15 residues.

This clonotype was recorded many times. The CDR3 region is CRWEGFNEQYF. The CDR3 region has the DNA TGCAGATGGGAGGGGTTCAACGAGCAGTACTTC. The chain carries TRBV29-1 and TRBJ2-7; 7 bases agree with TRBD2. Germline lookup yields CDR1 SQVTM and CDR2 ANQGSEA. The CDR3 length is 11 residues.

The rearrangement links TRBV4-3 to TRBJ2-7; D gene ambiguous. In germline, CDR1 is LGHNA, CDR2 YSLEER. With 1 base removed from V and 0 bases from J, the gap between germline ends came to 10 bases. This CDR3 spans 15 amino acids. The CDR3 DNA sequence: TGCGCCAGCAGCCAAGGGTATCGCAGCTCCTACGAGCAGTACTTC. The encoded protein is CASSQGYRSSYEQYF.

Worth noting for this clonotype: A read error may explain this, as a much larger clone is one base away. The CDR3 nucleotides read TGTGCCAGCAGCGAGACTAGCGGCTACGAGCAGTACTTC. This translates into CASSETSGYEQYF. V gene TRBV7-2 combines with J gene TRBJ2-7, with 9 positions matching TRBD2. Germline-derived CDR1 and CDR2 are SGHTA and FQGNSA. Trimming removed 5 bases from V and 3 bases from J; junction bases left unmatched: 2. The CDR3 consists of 13 residues.